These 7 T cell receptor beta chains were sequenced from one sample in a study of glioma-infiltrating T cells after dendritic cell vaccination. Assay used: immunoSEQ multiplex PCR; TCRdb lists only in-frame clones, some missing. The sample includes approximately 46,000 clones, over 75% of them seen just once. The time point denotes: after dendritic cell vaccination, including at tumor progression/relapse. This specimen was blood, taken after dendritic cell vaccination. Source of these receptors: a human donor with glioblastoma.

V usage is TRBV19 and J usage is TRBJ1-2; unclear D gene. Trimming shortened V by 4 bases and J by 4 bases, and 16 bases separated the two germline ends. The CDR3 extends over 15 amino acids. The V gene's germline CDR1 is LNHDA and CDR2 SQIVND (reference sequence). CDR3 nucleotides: TGTGCCAGTAGTAGGGAGGGCAACCTTCCCTATGGCTACACCTTC. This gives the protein CASSREGNLPYGYTF.

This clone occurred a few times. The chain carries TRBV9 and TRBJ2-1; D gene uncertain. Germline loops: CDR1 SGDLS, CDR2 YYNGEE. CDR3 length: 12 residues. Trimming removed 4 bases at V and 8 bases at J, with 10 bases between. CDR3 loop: CASSTDGYEQFF. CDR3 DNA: TGTGCCAGCAGCACAGACGGTTATGAGCAGTTCTTC. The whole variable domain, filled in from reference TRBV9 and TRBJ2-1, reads DSGVTQTPKHLITATGQRVTLRCSPRSGDLSVYWYQQSLDQGLQFLIQYYNGEERAKGNILERFSAQQFPDLHSELNLSSLELGDSALYFCASSTDGYEQFFGPGTRLTVL.

The CDR3 DNA reads TGTGCCAGCAGCTTAGGCGGTCCAGTTCCCACTGAAGCTTTCTTT. Amino acids: CASSLGGPVPTEAFF. The chain employs TRBV7-2 and TRBJ1-1; no clear D. Trimming cost V 1 base and J 4 bases, with 13 bases left between them. The germline V gene has CDR1 SGHTA and CDR2 FQGNSA. This CDR3 has 15 amino acids.

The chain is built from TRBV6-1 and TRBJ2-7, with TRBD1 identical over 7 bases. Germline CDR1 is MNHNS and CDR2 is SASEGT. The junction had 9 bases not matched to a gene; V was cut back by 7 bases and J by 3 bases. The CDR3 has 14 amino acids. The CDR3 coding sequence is TGTGCCAGCATCCTGACAGGGTCAGGCTACGAGCAGTACTTC. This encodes CASILTGSGYEQYF.

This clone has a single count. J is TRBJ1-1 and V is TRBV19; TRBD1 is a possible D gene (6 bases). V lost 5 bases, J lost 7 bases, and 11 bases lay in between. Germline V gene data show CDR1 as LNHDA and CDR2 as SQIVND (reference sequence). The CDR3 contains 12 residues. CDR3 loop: CASSGTSYEAFF. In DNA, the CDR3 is TGTGCCAGTAGTGGGACAAGCTATGAAGCTTTCTTT.

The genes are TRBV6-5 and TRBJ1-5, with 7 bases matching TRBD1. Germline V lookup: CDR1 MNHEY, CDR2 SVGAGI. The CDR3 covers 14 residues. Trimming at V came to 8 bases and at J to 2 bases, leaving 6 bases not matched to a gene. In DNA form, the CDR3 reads TGTGCCAGCTCCGGACAGGTCGGCAATCAGCCCCAGCATTTT. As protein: CASSGQVGNQPQHF.

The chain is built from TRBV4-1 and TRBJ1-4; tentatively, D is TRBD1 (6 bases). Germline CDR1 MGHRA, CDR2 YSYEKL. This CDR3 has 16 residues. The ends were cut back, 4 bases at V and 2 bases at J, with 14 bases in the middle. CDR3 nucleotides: TGCGCCAGCAGCCTCCACCAGGGGTTGACTAATGAAAAACTGTTTTTT. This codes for CASSLHQGLTNEKLFF.